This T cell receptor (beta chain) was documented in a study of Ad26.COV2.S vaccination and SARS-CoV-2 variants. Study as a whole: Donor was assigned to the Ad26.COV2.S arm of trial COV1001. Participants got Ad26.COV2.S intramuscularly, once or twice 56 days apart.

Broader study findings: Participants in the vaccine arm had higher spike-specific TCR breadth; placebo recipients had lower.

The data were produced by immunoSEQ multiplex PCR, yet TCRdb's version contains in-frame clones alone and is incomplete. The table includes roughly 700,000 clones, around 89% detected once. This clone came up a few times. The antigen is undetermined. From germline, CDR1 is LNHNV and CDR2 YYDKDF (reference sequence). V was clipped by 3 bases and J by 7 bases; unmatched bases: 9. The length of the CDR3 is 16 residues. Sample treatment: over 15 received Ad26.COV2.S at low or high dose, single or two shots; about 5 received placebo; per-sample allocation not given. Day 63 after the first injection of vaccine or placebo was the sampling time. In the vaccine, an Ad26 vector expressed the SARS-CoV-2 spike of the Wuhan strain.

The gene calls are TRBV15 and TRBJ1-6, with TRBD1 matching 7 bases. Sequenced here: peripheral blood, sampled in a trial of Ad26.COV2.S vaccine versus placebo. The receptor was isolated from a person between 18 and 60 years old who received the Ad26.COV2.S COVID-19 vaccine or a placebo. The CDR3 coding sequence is TGTGCCACCAGCAGGCATACAGGGGTGCGAAATTCACCCCTCCACTTT. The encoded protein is CATSRHTGVRNSPLHF.